Each of the 2 T cell receptor beta chains below was sequenced from the same sample in a study of T cells after yellow fever vaccination (dated by TCRdb to about 2019). The library relied on 5' RACE. The data were produced on an Illumina HiSeq 2500. TCRdb reworked the public reads: Q25 trimming with fastp, MiXCR clone assembly, productive beta chains retained. Rows with one shared CDR3 protein collapse into an entry with the most common genes and DNA. Present in this sample are under 550,000 distinct CDR3 sequences, 21% of which were seen just once. The top ten clones comprise around 16% of the sample. The sample's treatment or condition label, decoded: live attenuated yellow fever vaccine strain. This sample comprised PBMCs, obtained about 21 days after the first yellow fever vaccination. These receptors were taken from a man younger than 35 who received the YFV17D yellow fever vaccine.

For the CDR3, the DNA is TGCAGTGCTAGCATGTTGAAGAGGTCGGGCCACAGCAATGAGCAGTTCTTC. Its translation is CSASMLKRSGHSNEQFF. The chain links TRBV20-1 to TRBJ2-1; D gene uncertain. V was cut by 3 bases and J by 6 bases, with 24 bases left in between. The CDR3 has 17 amino acids. Germline V CDR1 and CDR2: DFQATT, SNEGSKA (reference sequence).

This clonotype has a handful of counts. This chain joins TRBV6-2 or TRBV6-3 and TRBJ2-7; 10 nucleotides agree with TRBD2. Trimming at V came to 1 base and at J to 4 bases, leaving 4 bases not matched to a gene. Germline CDR1 reads MNHEY; CDR2 reads SVGEGT. The CDR3 is 15 amino acids. The DNA of the CDR3 is TGTGCCAGCAGTTACTTGGCTAGCGGGGGTTACGAGCAGTACGTC. Translating gives CASSYLASGGYEQYV.